This is a list of T cell receptor beta chains from one sample in a study of cytotoxic CD8 clonotypes in ibrutinib-treated CLL. Produced via immunoSEQ multiplex PCR; TCRdb's table is partial and in-frame only. Among about 130,000 clones listed, 70% to 90% were seen once. The sample in question was PBMCs, obtained after 24 months of ibrutinib treatment. All receptors derive from a human donor with chronic lymphocytic leukemia. Both conserved end residues are part of each CDR3. A D gene is named only where the DNA matches it firmly. Clone size, where shown, is once, few, many, or a class for clones that have expanded.

V gene: TRBV7-6
D gene: .
J gene: TRBJ2-1
clone size: once
CDR3 protein: CASRRLAYNEQFF
CDR3 DNA: TGTGCCAGCAGGCGACTGGCTTACAATGAGCAGTTCTTC

V gene: TRBV11-2
D gene: .
J gene: TRBJ1-1
clone size: .
CDR3 protein: CASSFVSNTEAFF
CDR3 DNA: TGTGCCAGCAGCTTTGTCAGCAACACTGAAGCTTTCTTT

V gene: TRBV29-1
D gene: .
J gene: TRBJ1-2
clone size: .
CDR3 protein: CSGDRLTGDLDYGYTF
CDR3 DNA: TGCAGCGGTGATCGTCTAACAGGAGATTTAGACTATGGCTACACCTTC

V gene: TRBV5-1
D gene: TRBD2
J gene: TRBJ2-3
clone size: .
CDR3 protein: CASSLAAGGPVDTQYF
CDR3 DNA: TGCGCCAGCAGCTTGGCTGCGGGGGGTCCAGTAGATACGCAGTATTTT

V gene: TRBV6-1
D gene: .
J gene: TRBJ1-5
clone size: once
CDR3 protein: CASSWTAGNNQPQHF
CDR3 DNA: TGTGCCAGCAGTTGGACGGCCGGGAACAATCAGCCCCAGCATTTT

V gene: TRBV21-1
D gene: .
J gene: TRBJ2-5
clone size: .
CDR3 protein: CASSSQKGTEYQETQYF
CDR3 DNA: TGTGCCAGCAGCAGTCAAAAAGGGACAGAGTACCAAGAGACCCAGTACTTC

V gene: TRBV7-2
D gene: TRBD1
J gene: TRBJ2-7
clone size: .
CDR3 protein: CASSEITGVDEQYF
CDR3 DNA: TGTGCCAGCAGCGAAATAACAGGGGTCGACGAGCAGTACTTC

V gene: TRBV18
D gene: .
J gene: TRBJ1-1
clone size: .
CDR3 protein: CASSPQETSWTEAFF
CDR3 DNA: TGTGCCAGCTCACCACAGGAAACTTCTTGGACTGAAGCTTTCTTT

V gene: TRBV15
D gene: .
J gene: TRBJ2-7
clone size: .
CDR3 protein: CATTRDRLYEQYF
CDR3 DNA: TGTGCCACCACCCGGGACCGACTGTACGAGCAGTACTTC

V gene: TRBV5-6
D gene: TRBD2
J gene: TRBJ2-1
clone size: .
CDR3 protein: CASSPLPLAGESNEQFF
CDR3 DNA: TGTGCCAGCAGCCCCCTACCCTTAGCGGGAGAGTCCAATGAGCAGTTCTTC

V gene: TRBV6-5
D gene: TRBD1
J gene: TRBJ2-7
clone size: .
CDR3 protein: CASRGLGQGKYEQYF
CDR3 DNA: TGTGCCAGCCGGGGGTTAGGACAGGGGAAATACGAGCAGTACTTC

V gene: TRBV2
D gene: .
J gene: TRBJ1-6
clone size: once
CDR3 protein: CASSESSYNSPLHF
CDR3 DNA: TGTGCCAGCAGTGAAAGCTCCTATAATTCACCCCTCCACTTT

V gene: TRBV6-6
D gene: .
J gene: TRBJ1-5
clone size: .
CDR3 protein: CASKRAREPQHF
CDR3 DNA: TGTGCCAGCAAACGGGCTAGAGAGCCCCAGCATTTT

V gene: TRBV18
D gene: TRBD1
J gene: TRBJ1-2
clone size: .
CDR3 protein: CASSPSQGARKYGYTF
CDR3 DNA: TGTGCCAGCTCACCGTCCCAGGGGGCGAGGAAATATGGCTACACCTTC

V gene: TRBV28
D gene: .
J gene: TRBJ2-7
clone size: .
CDR3 protein: CASSSSSYEQYF
CDR3 DNA: TGTGCCAGCAGTTCCAGCTCCTACGAGCAGTACTTC

V gene: TRBV27
D gene: .
J gene: TRBJ2-7
clone size: .
CDR3 protein: CASSLRAGEQYF
CDR3 DNA: TGTGCCAGCAGTTTGAGGGCCGGGGAGCAGTACTTC

V gene: TRBV4-2
D gene: .
J gene: TRBJ2-1
clone size: .
CDR3 protein: CASSQDSGTNEQFF
CDR3 DNA: TGTGCCAGCAGCCAAGATTCGGGTACCAATGAGCAGTTCTTC

V gene: TRBV10-3
D gene: .
J gene: TRBJ2-3
clone size: .
CDR3 protein: CAISDAVVGTDTQYF
CDR3 DNA: TGTGCCATCAGTGATGCAGTGGTGGGCACAGATACGCAGTATTTT